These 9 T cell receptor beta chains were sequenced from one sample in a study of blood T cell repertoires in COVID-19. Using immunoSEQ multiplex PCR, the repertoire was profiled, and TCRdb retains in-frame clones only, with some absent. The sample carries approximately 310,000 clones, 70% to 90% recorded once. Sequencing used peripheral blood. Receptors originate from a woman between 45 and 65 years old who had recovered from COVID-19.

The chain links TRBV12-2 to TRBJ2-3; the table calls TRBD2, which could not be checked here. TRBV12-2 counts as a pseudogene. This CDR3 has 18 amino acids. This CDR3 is CASRLAPRAGGYTDTQYF. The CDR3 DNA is TGTGCAAGTCGCTTAGCGCCGAGAGCGGGGGGATACACAGATACGCAGTATTTT.

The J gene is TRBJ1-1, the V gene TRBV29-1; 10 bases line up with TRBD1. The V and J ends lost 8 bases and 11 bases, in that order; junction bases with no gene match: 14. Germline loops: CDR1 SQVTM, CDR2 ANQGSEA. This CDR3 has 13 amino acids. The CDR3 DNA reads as TGCAGCACCGATAGGACAGGGGGGGTGCGGGCTTTCTTT. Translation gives CSTDRTGGVRAFF.

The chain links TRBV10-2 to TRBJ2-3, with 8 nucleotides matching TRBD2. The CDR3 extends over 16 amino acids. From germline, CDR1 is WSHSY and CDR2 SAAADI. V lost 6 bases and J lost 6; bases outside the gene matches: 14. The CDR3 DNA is TGCGCCAGCAGATTAGAAGCGGGGGCCAATTGGGATACGCAGTATTTT. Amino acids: CASRLEAGANWDTQYF.

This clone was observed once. CDR3 in DNA: TGTGCCTGGAGTACCGGGACATTAAACATTCAGTACTTC. Protein sequence: CAWSTGTLNIQYF. The V and J genes are TRBV30 and TRBJ2-4; tentatively, D is TRBD1 (6 bases). The germline V gene encodes CDR1 GTSNPN and CDR2 SVGIG (reference sequence). The germline V and J ends were trimmed by 2 bases and 6 bases, with 11 bases remaining between them. The CDR3 has 13 amino acids.

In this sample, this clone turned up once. DNA for the CDR3: TGTGCCAGCAGTTATGGGGGGACTTCCCTCCACTTT. Its translation is CASSYGGTSLHF. The genes are TRBV12-3 or TRBV12-4 and TRBJ1-6; a weak D match, TRBD1 (5 bases). The CDR3 runs 12 residues. Trimming removed 4 bases at V and 14 bases at J, with 12 bases between.

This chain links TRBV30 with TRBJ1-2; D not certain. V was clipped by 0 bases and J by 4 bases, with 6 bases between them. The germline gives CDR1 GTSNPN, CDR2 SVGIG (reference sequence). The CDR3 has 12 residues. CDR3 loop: CAWSVIRYGYTF. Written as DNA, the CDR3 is TGTGCCTGGAGTGTAATCCGCTATGGCTACACCTTC.

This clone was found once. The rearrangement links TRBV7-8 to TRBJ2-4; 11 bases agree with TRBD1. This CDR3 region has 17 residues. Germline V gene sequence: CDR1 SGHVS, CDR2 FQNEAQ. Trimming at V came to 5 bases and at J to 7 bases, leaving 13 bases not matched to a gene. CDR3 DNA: TGTGCCAGCAGCCCCCGGGACAGGGGGATCCTCGGCAACATTCAGTACTTC. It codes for CASSPRDRGILGNIQYF.

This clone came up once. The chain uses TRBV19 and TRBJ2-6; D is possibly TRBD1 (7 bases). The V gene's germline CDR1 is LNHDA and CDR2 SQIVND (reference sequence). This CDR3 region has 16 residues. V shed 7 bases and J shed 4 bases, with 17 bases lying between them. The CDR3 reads CASTTGRPLGANVLTF. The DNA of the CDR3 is TGTGCCAGTACGACAGGGAGGCCCTTGGGGGCCAACGTCCTGACTTTC.

Written as DNA, the CDR3 is TGCGCCAGCAGCTTGCGACAGGGCGGAGGCTACACCTTC. Amino acid sequence: CASSLRQGGGYTF. V usage is TRBV5-1 and J usage is TRBJ1-2; 7 bases are a match to TRBD1. There are 13 residues in the CDR3. CDR1 SGHRS and CDR2 YFSETQ come from the germline V gene. Losses at the gene ends were 1 base for V and 8 bases for J; bases not matched to a gene: 5.